The following is a T cell receptor (beta chain) sequence with its context. This clonotype has more than one count but fewer than ten. The antigen it recognizes is unknown. A single base separates this from a much larger clone, so it may be a read error. The data were obtained in a study of molecular identifiers for immune sequencing clone quantification (dated by TCRdb to 2016 to 2019). At the level of the whole study: In a replicate experiment, RNA from about 19,000 or 110,000 naive CD8 T cells was split into five aliquots, four of which were sequenced. This methods study used CD8 T cells to benchmark TCR RNA copy counting and molecular-identifier clustering-based TCR repertoire sequencing (MIDCIRS).

Libraries of naive CD8 T cells were built from approximately 20,000 to 1,000,000 sorted cells, with 10%, 30% or 50% of the purified RNA used. Naive CD8 T cells were FACS-sorted as CD8+CD4-CCR7+CD45RA+ on a BD FACSAria II into RLT Plus buffer. Detection sensitivity was tested by spiking Jurkat RNA equal to about 10 TCR copies' worth into samples containing 20,000-1,000,000 naive CD8 T cells. CD8 T cells were enriched with RosetteSep CD8+ T Cell Enrichment Cocktail and Ficoll-Paque, followed by ACK red cell lysis. The cysteine opens and the phenylalanine closes a CDR3 of 14 amino acids. Of the read, only the CDR3 DNA is kept; its 42 bases are in frame from base 1. The germline V gene yields SGHDT for CDR1 and YYEEEE for CDR2. V is cut by 7 bases and J by 2 bases, and the space between the germline ends is 16 bases. Preparation of the library involved PCR. TCRdb records Illumina HiSeq 4000 as the sequencer. Preparation of bulk TCR libraries followed a previously described approach, with the TCR primers listed in Table S5. The Qiagen AllPrep DNA/RNA kit was used to purify total RNA. Before any analysis, reads coming from multiple sequencing runs of the same library were combined into one pool. As for how the authors treated the data: Reads were retained only if the reads had an exact TCR constant sequence, and the retained reads were trimmed to 150 nt and grouped according to their 12-nt molecular barcodes. Reads in each barcode group were sub-clustered using a 15% Levenshtein threshold, and a quality-weighted consensus sequence was built for each RNA molecule. Non-functional sequences were filtered out, along with any lower-count sequence sitting one edit away from another sequence. Based on fitting two negative binomial distributions, any barcode sub-cluster with under 20% of the maximum read count was discarded. TCRdb handled the public reads itself, with Q25 trimming in fastp and clone calling in MiXCR, and kept productive beta chains. Merged by CDR3 protein, the rows form single entries marked with the most common genes and DNA. The V and J calls come from TCRdb's annotation, not from the publication. For this sample there are some 650,000 distinct CDR3 sequences; 15% to 20% appear just once. The ten largest clones take up roughly 0.85% of the sample.

The paper's findings and limits, for the study overall: In CMV-specific effector cells, over 97% of molecules were held by clones above 20 RNA copies, whereas under 1% of molecules were held by such clones in naive cells. When barcode sub-clustering was left out, chimeric consensus sequences inflated TCR diversity, with chimeras reaching as high as 47%. A single cell's worth of spiked-in Jurkat TCR RNA was reported detectable even among one million naive CD8 T cells. The sizes of highly expanded clones could end up underestimated when identical TCR molecules share a barcode. The naive libraries included spiked-in Jurkat TCR RNA (10 copies' worth), and this Jurkat TCR RNA is not part of the donor repertoire. Modeling gave about 3 recovered TCR RNA copies per cell versus around 9.9 by digital PCR, implying 25% to 30% capture efficiency.

The TCR comes from a human donor in good health. Some libraries in this study had Jurkat cell RNA spiked in. The chain is encoded by TRBV5-6 joined to TRBJ2-7, with the identity of the D gene unclear. The source material was naive CD8+ T cells from blood, with Jurkat cell RNA spiked in. Interpreted using the paper, the cell subset or site label stands for: FACS-sorted CD8+CD4-CCR7+CD45RA+ naive T cells. The CDR3 is CASGSGSSPYEQYF. The DNA sequence is TGTGCCAGCGGCTCCGGAAGCTCTCCCTACGAGCAGTACTTC.